This entry concerns a single TCR beta chain. This entry belongs to a study of T cell changes during pregnancy in multiple sclerosis. Measured with immunoSEQ multiplex PCR; TCRdb has only the in-frame clones, and not every one. The data show tens of thousands of clones, 70% to 90% seen once. This CDR3 contains 15 residues. V lost 6 bases, J lost 1 base, and 15 bases lay in between. CDR1 SEHNR and CDR2 FQNEAQ come from the germline V gene (reference sequence). This specimen consisted of CD8+ T cells from peripheral blood mononuclear cells, obtained in the second trimester of pregnancy. The genes are TRBV7-9 and TRBJ2-5; D perhaps matches TRBD1 (5 bases). This clonotype was sampled from a female donor with multiple sclerosis, enrolled in a pregnancy study. Written as DNA, the CDR3 is TGTGCCAGCAGAGGCTTGCAGGGCATCCAAGAGACCCAGTACTTC. It codes for CASRGLQGIQETQYF.